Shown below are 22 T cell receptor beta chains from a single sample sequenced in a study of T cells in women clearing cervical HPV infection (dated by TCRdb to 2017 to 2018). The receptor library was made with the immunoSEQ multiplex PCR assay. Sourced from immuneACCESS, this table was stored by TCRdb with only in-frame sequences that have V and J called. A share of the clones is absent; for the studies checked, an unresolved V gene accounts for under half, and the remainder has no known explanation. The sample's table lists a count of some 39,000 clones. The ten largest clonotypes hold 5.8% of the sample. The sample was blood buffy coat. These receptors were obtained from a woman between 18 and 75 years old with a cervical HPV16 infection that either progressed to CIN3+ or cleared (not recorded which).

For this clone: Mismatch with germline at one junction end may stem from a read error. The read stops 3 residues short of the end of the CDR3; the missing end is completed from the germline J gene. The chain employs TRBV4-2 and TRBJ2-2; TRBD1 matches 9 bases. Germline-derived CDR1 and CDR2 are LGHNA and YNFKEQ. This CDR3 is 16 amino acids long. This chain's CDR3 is CASSQERDRAAGELFF. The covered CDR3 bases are TGCGCCAGCAGCCAAGAAAGGGACAGGGCGGCCGGGGAG.

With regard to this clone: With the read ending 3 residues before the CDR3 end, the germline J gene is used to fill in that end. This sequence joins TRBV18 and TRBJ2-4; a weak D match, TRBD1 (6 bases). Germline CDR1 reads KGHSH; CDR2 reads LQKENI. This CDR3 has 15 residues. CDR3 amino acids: CASSPSGTNNYGQYF. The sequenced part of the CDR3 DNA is TGTGCCAGCTCACCGTCTGGGACAAACAACTATGGT.

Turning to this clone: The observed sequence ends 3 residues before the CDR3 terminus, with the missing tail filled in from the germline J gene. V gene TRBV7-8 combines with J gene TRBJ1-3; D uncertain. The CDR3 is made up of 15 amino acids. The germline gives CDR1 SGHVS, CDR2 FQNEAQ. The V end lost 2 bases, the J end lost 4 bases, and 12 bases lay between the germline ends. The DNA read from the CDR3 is TGTGCCAGCAGCTTAAGTGGGCAGATCGGAAACACC. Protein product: CASSLSGQIGNT. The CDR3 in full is CASSLSGQIGNTIYF.

CDR3 protein: CASSIGLAGLHEQYF. The part of the CDR3 DNA that was read is TGTGCCAGTAGTATAGGCCTAGCGGGACTCCACGAG. V is TRBV19 and J is TRBJ2-7; 9 positions agree with TRBD2. The read gets to within 3 residues of the CDR3 end, and the germline J gene fills in the rest. The CDR3 is 15 residues long. The V gene end was trimmed by 1 base and the J gene end by 5 bases; junction bases not matched to a gene: 6. The germline gives CDR1 LNHDA, CDR2 SQIVND (reference sequence).

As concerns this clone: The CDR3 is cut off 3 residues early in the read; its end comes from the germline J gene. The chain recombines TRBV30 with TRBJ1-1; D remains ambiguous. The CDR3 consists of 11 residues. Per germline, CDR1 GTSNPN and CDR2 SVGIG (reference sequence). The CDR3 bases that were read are TGTGCCTGGAGTGTAATCCAAGAA. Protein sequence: CAWSVIQE. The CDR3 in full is CAWSVIQEAFF.

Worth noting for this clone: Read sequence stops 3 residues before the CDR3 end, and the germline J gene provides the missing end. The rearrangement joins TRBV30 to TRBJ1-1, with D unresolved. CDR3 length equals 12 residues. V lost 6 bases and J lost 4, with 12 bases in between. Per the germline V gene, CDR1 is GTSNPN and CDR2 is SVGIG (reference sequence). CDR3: CACQAGGTEAFF. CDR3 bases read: TGTGCCTGCCAGGCCGGAGGCACTGAA.

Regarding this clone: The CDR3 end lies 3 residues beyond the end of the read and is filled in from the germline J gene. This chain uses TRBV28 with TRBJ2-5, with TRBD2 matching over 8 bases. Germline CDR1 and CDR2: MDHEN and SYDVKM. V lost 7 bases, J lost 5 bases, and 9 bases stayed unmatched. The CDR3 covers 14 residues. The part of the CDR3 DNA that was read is TGTGCCAGCACCACGGGGGGGCCGGGGGAGACC. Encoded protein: CASTTGGPGET. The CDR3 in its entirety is CASTTGGPGETQYF.

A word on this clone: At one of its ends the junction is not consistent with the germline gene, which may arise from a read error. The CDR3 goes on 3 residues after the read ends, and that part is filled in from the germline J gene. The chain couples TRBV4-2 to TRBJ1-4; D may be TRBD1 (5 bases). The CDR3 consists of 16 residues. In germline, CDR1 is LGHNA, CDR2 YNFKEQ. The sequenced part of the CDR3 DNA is TGCGCCAGCAGCCAAGTCCTTCGAGGGGCTAATGAAAAA. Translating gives CASSQVLRGANEK. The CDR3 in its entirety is CASSQVLRGANEKLFF.

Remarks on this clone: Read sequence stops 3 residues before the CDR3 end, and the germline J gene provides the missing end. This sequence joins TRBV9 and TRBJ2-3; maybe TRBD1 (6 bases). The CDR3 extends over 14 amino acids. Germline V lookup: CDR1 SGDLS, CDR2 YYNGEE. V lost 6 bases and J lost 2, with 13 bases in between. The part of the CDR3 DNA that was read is TGTGCCAGCACCCAACAGGGCTACACAGATACG. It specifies CASTQQGYTDT. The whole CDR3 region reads CASTQQGYTDTQYF.

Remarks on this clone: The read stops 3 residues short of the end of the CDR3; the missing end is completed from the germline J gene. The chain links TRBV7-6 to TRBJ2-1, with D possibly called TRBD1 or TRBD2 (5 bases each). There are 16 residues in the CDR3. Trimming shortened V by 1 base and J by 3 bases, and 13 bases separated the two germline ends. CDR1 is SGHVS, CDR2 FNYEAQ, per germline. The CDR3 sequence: CASSLGGEGYYNEQFF. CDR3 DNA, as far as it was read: TGTGCCAGCAGCTTAGGGGGAGAGGGGTACTACAATGAG.

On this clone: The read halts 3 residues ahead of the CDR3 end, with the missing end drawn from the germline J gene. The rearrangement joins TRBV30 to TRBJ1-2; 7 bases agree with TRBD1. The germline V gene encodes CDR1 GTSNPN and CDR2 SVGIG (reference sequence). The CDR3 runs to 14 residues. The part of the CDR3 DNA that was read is TGTGCCTGGAGGCGACAGGGTAGCGCTGCCGAC. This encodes CAWRRQGSAAD. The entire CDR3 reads CAWRRQGSAADYTF.

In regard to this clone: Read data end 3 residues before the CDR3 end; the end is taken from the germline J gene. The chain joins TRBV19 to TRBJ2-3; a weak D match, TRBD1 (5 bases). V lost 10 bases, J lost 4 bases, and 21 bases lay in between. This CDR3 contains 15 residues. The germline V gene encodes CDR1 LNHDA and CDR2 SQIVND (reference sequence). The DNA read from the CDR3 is TGTGCCATATCTTGGCGGCAGGGCCCCCCAGATACG. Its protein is CAISWRQGPPDT. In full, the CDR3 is CAISWRQGPPDTQYF.

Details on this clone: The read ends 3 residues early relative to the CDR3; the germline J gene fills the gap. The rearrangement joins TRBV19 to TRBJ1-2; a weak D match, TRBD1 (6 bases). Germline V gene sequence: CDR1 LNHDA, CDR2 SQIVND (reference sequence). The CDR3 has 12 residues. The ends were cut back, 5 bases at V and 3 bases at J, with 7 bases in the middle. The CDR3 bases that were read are TGTGCCAGTAGTCAGGGGTACTATGGC. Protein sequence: CASSQGYYG. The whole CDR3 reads CASSQGYYGYTF.

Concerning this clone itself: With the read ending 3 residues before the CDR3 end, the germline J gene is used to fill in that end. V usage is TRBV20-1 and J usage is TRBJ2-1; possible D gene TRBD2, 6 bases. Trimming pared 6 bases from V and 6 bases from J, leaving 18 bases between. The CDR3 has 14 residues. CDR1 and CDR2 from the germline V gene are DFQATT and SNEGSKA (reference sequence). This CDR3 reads CSACGTLNPNEQFF. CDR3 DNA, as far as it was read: TGCAGTGCCTGTGGGACTCTCAATCCCAATGAG.

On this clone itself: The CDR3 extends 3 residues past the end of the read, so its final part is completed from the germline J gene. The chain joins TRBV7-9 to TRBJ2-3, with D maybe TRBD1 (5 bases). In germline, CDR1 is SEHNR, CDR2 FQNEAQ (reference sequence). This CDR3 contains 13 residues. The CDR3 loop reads CASSRQNQETQYF. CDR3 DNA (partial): TGTGCCAGCAGCCGACAGAACCAAGAGACG.

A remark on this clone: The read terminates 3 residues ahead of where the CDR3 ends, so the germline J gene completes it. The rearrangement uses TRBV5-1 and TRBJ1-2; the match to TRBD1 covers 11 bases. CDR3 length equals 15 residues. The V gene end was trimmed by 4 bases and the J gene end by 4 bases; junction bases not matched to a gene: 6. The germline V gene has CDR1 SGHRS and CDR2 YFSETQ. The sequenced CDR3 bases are TGCGCCAGCAGCAGGGGGACAGGGGGATCCTATGGC. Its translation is CASSRGTGGSYG. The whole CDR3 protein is CASSRGTGGSYGYTF.

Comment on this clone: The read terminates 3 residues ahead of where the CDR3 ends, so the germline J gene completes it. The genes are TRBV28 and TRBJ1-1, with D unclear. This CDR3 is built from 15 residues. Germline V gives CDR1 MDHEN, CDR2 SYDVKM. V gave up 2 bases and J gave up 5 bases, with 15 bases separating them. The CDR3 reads CASSLGSGFRTEAFF. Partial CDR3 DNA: TGTGCCAGCAGTTTAGGATCGGGGTTTCGGACTGAA.

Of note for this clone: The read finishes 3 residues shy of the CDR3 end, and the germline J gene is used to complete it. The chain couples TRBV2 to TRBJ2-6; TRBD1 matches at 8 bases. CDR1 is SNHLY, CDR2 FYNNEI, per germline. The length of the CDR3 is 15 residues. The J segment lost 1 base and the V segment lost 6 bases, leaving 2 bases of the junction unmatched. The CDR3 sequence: CASRNRGSGANVLTF. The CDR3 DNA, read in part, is TGTGCCAGCAGGAACAGGGGGTCTGGGGCCAACGTC. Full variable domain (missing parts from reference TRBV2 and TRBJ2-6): EPEVTQTPSHQVTQMGQEVILRCVPISNHLYFYWYRQILGQKVEFLVSFYNNEISEKSEIFDDQFSVERPDGSNFTLKIRSTKLEDSAMYFCASRNRGSGANVLTFGAGSRLTVL.

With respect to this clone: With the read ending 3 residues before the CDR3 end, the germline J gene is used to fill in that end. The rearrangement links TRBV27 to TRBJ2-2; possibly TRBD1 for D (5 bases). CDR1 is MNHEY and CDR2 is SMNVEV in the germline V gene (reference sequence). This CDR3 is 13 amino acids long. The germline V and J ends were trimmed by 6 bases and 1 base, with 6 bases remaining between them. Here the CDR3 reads CASSQGNTGELFF. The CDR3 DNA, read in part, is TGTGCCAGCAGCCAGGGGAACACCGGGGAG.

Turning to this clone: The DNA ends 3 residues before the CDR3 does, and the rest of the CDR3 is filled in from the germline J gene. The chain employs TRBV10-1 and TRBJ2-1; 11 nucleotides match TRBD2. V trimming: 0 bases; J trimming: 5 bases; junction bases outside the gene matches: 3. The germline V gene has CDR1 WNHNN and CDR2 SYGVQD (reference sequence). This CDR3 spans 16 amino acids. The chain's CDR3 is CASSESGTSGDNEQFF. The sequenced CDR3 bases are TGCGCCAGCAGTGAGTCTGGGACTAGCGGAGACAATGAG.

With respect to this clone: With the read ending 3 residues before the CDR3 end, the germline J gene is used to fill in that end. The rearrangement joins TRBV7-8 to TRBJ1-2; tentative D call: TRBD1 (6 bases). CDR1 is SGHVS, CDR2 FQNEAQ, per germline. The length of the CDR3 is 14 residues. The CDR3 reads CASSQTRGTDTYTF. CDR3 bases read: TGTGCCAGCAGCCAGACCAGGGGCACAGATACC.

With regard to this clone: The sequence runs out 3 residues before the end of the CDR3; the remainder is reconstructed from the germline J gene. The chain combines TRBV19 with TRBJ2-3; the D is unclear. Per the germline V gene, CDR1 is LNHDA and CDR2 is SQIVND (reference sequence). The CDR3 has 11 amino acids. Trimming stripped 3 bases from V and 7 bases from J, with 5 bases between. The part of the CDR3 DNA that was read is TGTGCCAGTAGTATTTTATATACG. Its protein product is CASSILYT. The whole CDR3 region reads CASSILYTQYF. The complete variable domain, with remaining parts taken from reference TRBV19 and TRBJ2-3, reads DGGITQSPKYLFRKEGQNVTLSCEQNLNHDAMYWYRQDPGQGLRLIYYSQIVNDFQKGDIAEGYSVSREKKESFPLTVTSAQKNPTAFYLCASSILYTQYFGPGTRLTVL.